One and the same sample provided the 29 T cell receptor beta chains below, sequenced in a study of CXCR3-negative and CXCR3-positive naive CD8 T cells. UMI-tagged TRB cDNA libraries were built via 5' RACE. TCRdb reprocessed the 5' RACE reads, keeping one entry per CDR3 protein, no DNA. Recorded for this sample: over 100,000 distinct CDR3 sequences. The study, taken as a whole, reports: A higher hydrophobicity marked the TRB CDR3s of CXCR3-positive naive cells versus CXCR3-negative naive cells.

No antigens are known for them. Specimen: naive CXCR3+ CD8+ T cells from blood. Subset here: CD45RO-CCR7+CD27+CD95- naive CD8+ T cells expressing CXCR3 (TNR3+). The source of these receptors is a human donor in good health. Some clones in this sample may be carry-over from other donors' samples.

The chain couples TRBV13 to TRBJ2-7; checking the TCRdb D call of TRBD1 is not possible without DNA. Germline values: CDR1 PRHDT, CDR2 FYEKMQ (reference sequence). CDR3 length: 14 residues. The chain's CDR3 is CASSPQGIVGEQYF.

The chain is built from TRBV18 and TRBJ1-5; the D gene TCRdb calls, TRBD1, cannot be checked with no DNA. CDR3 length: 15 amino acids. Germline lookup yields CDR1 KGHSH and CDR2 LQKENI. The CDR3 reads CASSDRGRRRQPQHF.

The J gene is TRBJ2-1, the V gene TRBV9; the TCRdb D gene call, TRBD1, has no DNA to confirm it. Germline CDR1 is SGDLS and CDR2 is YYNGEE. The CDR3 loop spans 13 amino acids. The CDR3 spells CASSVAGGNEQFF.

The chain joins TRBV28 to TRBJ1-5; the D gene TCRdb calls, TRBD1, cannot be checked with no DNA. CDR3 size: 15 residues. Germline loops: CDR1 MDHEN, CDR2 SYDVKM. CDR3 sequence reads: CASSLSSRGNQPQHF.

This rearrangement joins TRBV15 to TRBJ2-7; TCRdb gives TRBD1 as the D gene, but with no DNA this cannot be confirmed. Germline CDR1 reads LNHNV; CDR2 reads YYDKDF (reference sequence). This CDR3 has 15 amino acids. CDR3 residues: CATSSHRDRVFEQYF.

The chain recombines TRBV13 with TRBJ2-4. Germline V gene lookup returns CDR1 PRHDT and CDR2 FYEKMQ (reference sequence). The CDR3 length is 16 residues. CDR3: CASSLGRGLAKNIQYF.

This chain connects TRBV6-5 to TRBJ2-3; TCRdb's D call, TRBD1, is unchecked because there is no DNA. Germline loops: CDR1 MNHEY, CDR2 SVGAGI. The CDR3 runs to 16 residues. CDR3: CASSYSRQVLTDTQYF.

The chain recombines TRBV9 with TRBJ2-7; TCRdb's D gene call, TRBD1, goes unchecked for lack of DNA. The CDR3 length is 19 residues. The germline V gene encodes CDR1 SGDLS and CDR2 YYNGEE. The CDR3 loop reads CASSVDVWEGTGGLYEQYF.

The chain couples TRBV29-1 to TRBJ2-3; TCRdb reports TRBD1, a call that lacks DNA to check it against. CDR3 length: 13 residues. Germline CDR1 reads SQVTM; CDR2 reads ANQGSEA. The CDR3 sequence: CSVEYRLADTQYF.

The CDR3 loop reads CASRGPAGGLLDNEQFF. The chain employs TRBV6-1 and TRBJ2-1; TCRdb outputs TRBD1, but without DNA this stays unchecked. Germline V gene lookup returns CDR1 MNHNS and CDR2 SASEGT. The CDR3 totals 17 residues.

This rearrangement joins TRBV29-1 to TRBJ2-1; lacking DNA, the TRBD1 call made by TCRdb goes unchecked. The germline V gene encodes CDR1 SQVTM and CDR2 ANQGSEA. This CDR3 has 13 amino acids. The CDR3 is CSVEAGDIDEQFF.

This CDR3 reads CATSEHGGSNQPQHF. The J gene is TRBJ1-5, the V gene TRBV24-1. The CDR3 loop spans 15 amino acids. Germline CDR1 is KGHDR and CDR2 is SFDVKD.

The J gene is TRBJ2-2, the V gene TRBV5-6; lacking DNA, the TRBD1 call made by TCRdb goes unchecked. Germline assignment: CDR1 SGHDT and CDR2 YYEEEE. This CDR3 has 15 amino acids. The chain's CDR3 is CASSLEQELTGELFF. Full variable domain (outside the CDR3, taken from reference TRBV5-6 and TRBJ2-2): DAGVTQSPTHLIKTRGQQVTLRCSPKSGHDTVSWYQQALGQGPQFIFQYYEEEERQRGNFPDRFSGHQFPNYSSELNVNALLLGDSALYLCASSLEQELTGELFFGEGSRLTVL.

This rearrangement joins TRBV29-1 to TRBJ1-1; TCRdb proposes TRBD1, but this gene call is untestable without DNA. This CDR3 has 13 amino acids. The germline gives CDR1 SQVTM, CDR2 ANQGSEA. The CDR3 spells CIYAGQTNTEAFF.

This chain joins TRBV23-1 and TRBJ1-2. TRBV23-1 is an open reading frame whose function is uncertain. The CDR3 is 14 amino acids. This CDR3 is CASSQLVFLHGYTF.

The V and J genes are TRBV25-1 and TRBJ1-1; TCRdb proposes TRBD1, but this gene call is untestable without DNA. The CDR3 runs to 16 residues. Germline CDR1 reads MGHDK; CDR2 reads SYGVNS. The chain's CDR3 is CASSEQGVNLGTEAFF. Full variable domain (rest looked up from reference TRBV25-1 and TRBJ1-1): EADIYQTPRYLVIGTGKKITLECSQTMGHDKMYWYQQDPGMELHLIHYSYGVNSTEKGDLSSESTVSRIRTEHFPLTLESARPSHTSQYLCASSEQGVNLGTEAFFGQGTRLTVV.

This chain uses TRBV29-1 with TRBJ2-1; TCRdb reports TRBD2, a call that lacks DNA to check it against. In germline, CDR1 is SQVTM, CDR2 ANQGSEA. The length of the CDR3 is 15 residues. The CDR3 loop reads CSVVEGGWNYNEQFF.

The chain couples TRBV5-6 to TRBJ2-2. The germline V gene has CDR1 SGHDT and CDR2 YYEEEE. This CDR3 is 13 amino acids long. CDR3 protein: CASSLADTGELFF.

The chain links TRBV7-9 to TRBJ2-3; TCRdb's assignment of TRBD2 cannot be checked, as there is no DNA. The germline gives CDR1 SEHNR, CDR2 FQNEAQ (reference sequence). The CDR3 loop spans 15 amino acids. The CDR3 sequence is CASRAEESTADTQYF.

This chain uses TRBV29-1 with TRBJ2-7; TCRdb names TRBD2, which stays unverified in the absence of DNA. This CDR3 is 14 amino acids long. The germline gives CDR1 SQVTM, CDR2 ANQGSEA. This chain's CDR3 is CSVAGTSGIYEQYF.

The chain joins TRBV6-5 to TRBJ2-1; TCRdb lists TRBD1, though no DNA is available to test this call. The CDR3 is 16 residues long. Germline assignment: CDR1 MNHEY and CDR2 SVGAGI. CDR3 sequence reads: CASSPTPGGSYNEQFF.

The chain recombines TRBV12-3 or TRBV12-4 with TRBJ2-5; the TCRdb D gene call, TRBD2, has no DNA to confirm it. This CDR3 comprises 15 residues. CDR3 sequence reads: CASLGGLAGRETQYF.

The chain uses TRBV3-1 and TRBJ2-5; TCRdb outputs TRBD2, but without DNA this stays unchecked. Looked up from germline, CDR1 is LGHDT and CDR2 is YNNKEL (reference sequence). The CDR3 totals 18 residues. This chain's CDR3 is CASSQGPWTSGESETQYF.

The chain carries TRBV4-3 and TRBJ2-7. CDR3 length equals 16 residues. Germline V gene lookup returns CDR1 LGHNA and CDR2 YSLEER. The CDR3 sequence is CASSQDLDSPSYEQYF.

CDR3 loop: CASSLAWGGAKNIQYF. V and J are TRBV5-1 and TRBJ2-4; TCRdb's D gene call, TRBD1, goes unchecked for lack of DNA. Germline CDR1 and CDR2: SGHRS and YFSETQ. The CDR3 is 16 residues long.

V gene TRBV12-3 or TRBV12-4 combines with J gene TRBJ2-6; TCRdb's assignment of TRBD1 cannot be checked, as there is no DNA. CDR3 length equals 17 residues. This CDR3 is CASRGTGTGTGANVLTF.

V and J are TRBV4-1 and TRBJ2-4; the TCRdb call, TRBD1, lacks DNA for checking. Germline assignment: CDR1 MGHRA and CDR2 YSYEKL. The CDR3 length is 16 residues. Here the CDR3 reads CASSQPRDRTNNIQYF.

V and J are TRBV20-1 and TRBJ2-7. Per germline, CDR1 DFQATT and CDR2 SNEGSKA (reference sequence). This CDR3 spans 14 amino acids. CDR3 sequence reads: CSARDRLAPYEQYF.

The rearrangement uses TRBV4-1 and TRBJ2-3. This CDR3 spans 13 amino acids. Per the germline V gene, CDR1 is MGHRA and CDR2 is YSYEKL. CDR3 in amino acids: CASSQTSTDTQYF.